What follows describes a single T cell receptor (beta chain). Its antigen is unidentified. Germline CDR1 is MNHNY and CDR2 is SVGAGI (reference sequence). The CDR3 has 12 residues. V lost 3 bases, J lost 7 bases, and 4 bases lay in between. The data stem from a study of shared clonotypes between healthy human individuals. As handled by the study authors: Junction-only sequences without quality scores were provided by ImmunoSEQ, so filtering was different. Method: immunoSEQ multiplex PCR; TCRdb's copy keeps in-frame clones and lacks some. D and trimming were read from the DNA, whereas the V and J calls and clone size are those reported in that table. Of around 2.3 million clones in the sample, almost 96% were seen once. Regarding the study as a whole: Larger estimated richness was generally seen in naive subsets than in memory subsets.

The receptor was derived from a man aged 18 to 35 in good health. Sequencing was done on a sample of naive CD4+ T cells sorted from blood. Subset specified: CD45RA+ positively selected. The rearrangement links TRBV6-6 to TRBJ1-6; D gene ambiguous. The CDR3 DNA is TGTGCCAGCAGTTATCAAAATTCACCCCTCCACTTT. It codes for CASSYQNSPLHF.